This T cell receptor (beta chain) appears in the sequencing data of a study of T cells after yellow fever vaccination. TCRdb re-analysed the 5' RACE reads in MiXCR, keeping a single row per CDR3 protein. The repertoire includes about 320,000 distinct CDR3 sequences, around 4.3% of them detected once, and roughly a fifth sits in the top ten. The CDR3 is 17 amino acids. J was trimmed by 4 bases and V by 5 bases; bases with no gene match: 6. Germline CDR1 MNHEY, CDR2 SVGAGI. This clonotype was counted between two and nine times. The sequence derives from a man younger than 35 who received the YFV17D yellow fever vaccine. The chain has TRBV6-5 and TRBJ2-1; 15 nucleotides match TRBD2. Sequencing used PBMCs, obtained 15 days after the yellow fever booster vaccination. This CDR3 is CASSPGTSGGSYNEQFF. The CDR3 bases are TGTGCCAGCAGTCCCGGGACTAGCGGGGGGTCTTACAATGAGCAGTTCTTC.